This T cell receptor (beta chain) was observed in a study of beta chain features in type 1 diabetes. Isolated RNA was reverse transcribed in full, so expressed TCRB transcripts were sequenced. Using immunoSEQ multiplex PCR, the repertoire was profiled, and TCRdb retains in-frame clones only, with some absent. The data show some 15,000 clones, approximately 40% seen once. Sampling consisted of one heparinised blood draw per donor, averaging roughly 0.12 L. Study-wide findings and caveats: More deletions and fewer insertions at VDJ junctions were found in patients with type 1 diabetes.

Trimming at V came to 1 base and at J to 3 bases, leaving 12 bases not matched to a gene. The CDR3 covers 17 residues. Germline values: CDR1 KGHSH, CDR2 LQKENI. Comment on this clone: Its antigen is not identified.

The sequenced material came from stem cell memory CD4+ T cells from blood. This sequence joins TRBV18 and TRBJ2-7; 7 positions match TRBD2. This TCR was sampled from a woman aged 40 to 49 in good health. CDR3 amino acids: CASSPRVGWGGNYEQYF. The CDR3 region has the DNA TGTGCCAGCTCACCACGGGTGGGCTGGGGAGGGAACTACGAGCAGTACTTC.